This T cell receptor beta chain was obtained from a study of T cells after yellow fever vaccination. This clonotype was seen many times. TCRdb reanalysed the 5' RACE reads using MiXCR and keeps one entry per CDR3 protein. This repertoire shows hundreds of thousands of distinct CDR3 sequences, around 3.9% found once; its top ten account for about 25%. The starting material was PBMCs, obtained on the day of the yellow fever booster vaccination. The receptor's source is a man aged 18 to 30 who received the YFV17D yellow fever vaccine.

CDR3 DNA sequence: TGCAGTGCTCTTCTACTGTTCCTAGGCACAGATACGCAGTATTTT. Translation: CSALLLFLGTDTQYF. The V gene is TRBV20-1, the J gene TRBJ2-3; D gene ambiguous. Trimming pared 5 bases from V and 1 base from J, leaving 16 bases between. Germline values: CDR1 DFQATT, CDR2 SNEGSKA (reference sequence). The CDR3 sequence is 15 residues long.